Below, 20 T cell receptor beta chains from the same sample are listed, as sequenced in a study of beta chain features in type 1 diabetes (dated by TCRdb to between 2017 and 2018). The library was built by means of the immunoSEQ multiplex PCR assay. All of the isolated RNA was reverse transcribed with the High Capacity cDNA Reverse Transcription Kit, so expressed TCRB transcripts were sequenced. TCRdb stores this immuneACCESS table with in-frame sequences only. Part of the clones is absent; in the studies checked, under half of the shortfall reflects unresolved V genes, and no reason is known for the rest. This sample lists more than 130,000 clones; about 7% were detected once. About 1.5% of the sample is held by the ten biggest clonotypes. The sample comprised central memory CD4+ T cells from blood. The source of these receptors is a woman aged 25 to 39 in good health.

V usage is TRBV21-1 and J usage is TRBJ2-1; the table gives TRBD2 as D, unverified against the DNA. TRBV21-1 is a pseudogene. There are 15 residues in the CDR3. The CDR3 region has the DNA TGTGCCAGCAGCAAACGCAGACTAGCGGGAGTTGAGCAGTTCTTC. It translates to CASSKRRLAGVEQFF.

This clone was found a few times. The rearrangement uses TRBV5-4 and TRBJ2-1, with D possibly matching TRBD2 (5 bases). V gave up 0 bases and J gave up 0 bases, with 10 bases separating them. CDR1 SGHNT and CDR2 YYREEE come from the germline V gene (reference sequence). The length of the CDR3 is 16 residues. CDR3 loop: CASSLAGLSSYNEQFF. The DNA of the CDR3 is TGTGCCAGCAGCTTGGCCGGACTGAGCTCCTACAATGAGCAGTTCTTC.

This clone turned up a few times. This chain links TRBV7-9 with TRBJ2-5; maybe TRBD2 (6 bases). There are 14 residues in the CDR3. Between the trimmed V and J ends, which lost 3 bases and 1 base, there was a span of 9 bases. Looked up from germline, CDR1 is SEHNR and CDR2 is FQNEAQ (reference sequence). In DNA, the CDR3 is TGTGCCAGCAGCTTGGAGGGGCTCCAAGAGACCCAGTACTTC. It encodes CASSLEGLQETQYF.

V and J are TRBV11-2 and TRBJ1-1, with a possible D match to TRBD1 (5 bases). The CDR3 is made up of 14 amino acids. Germline CDR1 and CDR2: SGHAT and FQNNGV. Trimming pared 5 bases from V and 4 bases from J, leaving 14 bases between. The CDR3 region is CASSPGTGGTEAFF. The CDR3 DNA reads TGTGCCAGCAGCCCAGGGACGGGGGGCACTGAAGCTTTCTTT.

This clone occurred a few times. The chain recombines TRBV4-3 with TRBJ1-2; D call uncertain. The ends were cut back, 4 bases at V and 5 bases at J, with 8 bases in the middle. Germline V lookup: CDR1 LGHNA, CDR2 YSLEER. The CDR3 is 12 amino acids. CDR3 nucleotide sequence: TGCGCCAGCAGCCGGGAGGAATATGGCTACACCTTC. Translating it yields CASSREEYGYTF.

This clone came up a few times. The chain uses TRBV6-5 and TRBJ2-3, with D unresolved. Germline V CDR1 and CDR2: MNHEY, SVGAGI. Deletions cut 6 bases from V and 6 bases from J, with 16 bases between. The CDR3 runs 14 residues. In DNA form, the CDR3 reads TGTGCCAGCAGGGAGACCTATGCCTCGGATACGCAGTATTTT. It yields the protein CASRETYASDTQYF.

V gene TRBV2 combines with J gene TRBJ2-7, with 8 bases fitting TRBD1. After removal of 6 bases from V and 0 bases from J, the junction contained 7 bases not matched to a gene. CDR3 size: 15 residues. Germline CDR1 SNHLY, CDR2 FYNNEI. CDR3 protein: CASSMTGVASYEQYF. The DNA of the CDR3 is TGTGCCAGCAGCATGACAGGGGTCGCCTCCTACGAGCAGTACTTC.

The chain uses TRBV7-9 and TRBJ1-1; D gene ambiguous. Germline V gene lookup returns CDR1 SEHNR and CDR2 FQNEAQ (reference sequence). With 2 bases removed from V and 3 bases from J, the gap between germline ends came to 7 bases. The CDR3 sequence is 13 residues long. In DNA form, the CDR3 reads TGTGCCAGCAGCTTAAATCAGGACACTGAAGCTTTCTTT. Its translation is CASSLNQDTEAFF.

This clone was observed a few times. The CDR3 DNA sequence: TGTGCCAGCACCCGGACAGGAAGGGCGAACACTGAAGCTTTCTTT. Translated, it gives CASTRTGRANTEAFF. The rearrangement uses TRBV7-9 and TRBJ1-1, with 7 bases lining up with TRBD1. J was trimmed by 1 base and V by 7 bases; bases with no gene match: 9. Germline CDR1 is SEHNR and CDR2 is FQNEAQ (reference sequence). There are 15 residues in the CDR3.

This clone was picked up many times. This chain connects TRBV5-4 to TRBJ2-5; 9 bases match TRBD2. Germline V gene lookup returns CDR1 SGHNT and CDR2 YYREEE (reference sequence). This CDR3 contains 18 residues. J was trimmed by 1 base and V by 3 bases; bases with no gene match: 13. The CDR3, as DNA: TGTGCCAGCAGCTCCTTTGCGGGAGGGCCATTCAGCCAAGAGACCCAGTACTTC. Its protein is CASSSFAGGPFSQETQYF. The full variable domain, in which reference TRBV5-4 and TRBJ2-5 provide the parts outside the CDR3, is ETGVTQSPTHLIKTRGQQVTLRCSSQSGHNTVSWYQQALGQGPQFIFQYYREEENGRGNFPPRFSGLQFPNYSSELNVNALELDDSALYLCASSSFAGGPFSQETQYFGPGTRLLVL.

The V call is TRBV7-8, the J call TRBJ2-3; TRBD2 matches at 12 bases. V was pared by 5 bases and J by 1 base, with 7 bases of the junction left unmatched. CDR3 length: 17 amino acids. CDR1 is SGHVS and CDR2 is FQNEAQ in the germline V gene. The CDR3 coding sequence is TGTGCCAGCAGCGCAAGACTAGCGGGAGATGGCACAGATACGCAGTATTTT. This translates into CASSARLAGDGTDTQYF.

J is TRBJ2-7 and V is TRBV6-6, with 12 nucleotides matching TRBD2. V was pared by 7 bases and J by 3 bases, with 4 bases of the junction left unmatched. This CDR3 has 14 residues. The germline V gene encodes CDR1 MNHNY and CDR2 SVGAGI (reference sequence). The CDR3 is CASKSTSGSYEQYF. The CDR3 DNA is TGTGCCAGCAAATCGACTAGCGGGAGCTACGAGCAGTACTTC.

This clone was observed a few times. The chain has TRBV4-3 and TRBJ2-1, with 7 positions matching TRBD2. With 3 bases clipped from V and 4 bases from J, the junction kept 6 bases outside the gene matches. Germline CDR1 reads LGHNA; CDR2 reads YSLEER. The CDR3 is made up of 15 amino acids. CDR3 DNA sequence: TGCGCCAGCAGCCATCTGACTAGCACGTACAATGAGCAGTTCTTC. It is translated as CASSHLTSTYNEQFF.

The rearrangement links TRBV29-1 to TRBJ2-5; TRBD2 matches at 10 bases. Germline-derived CDR1 and CDR2 are SQVTM and ANQGSEA. V was pared by 8 bases and J by 3 bases, with 12 bases of the junction left unmatched. The CDR3 sequence is 15 residues long. The CDR3 protein is CSQLKGGTSEETQYF. CDR3 bases: TGCAGCCAACTGAAGGGGGGGACTAGCGAAGAGACCCAGTACTTC.

The V call is TRBV7-9, the J call TRBJ1-1; D remains ambiguous. Germline CDR1 is SEHNR and CDR2 is FQNEAQ (reference sequence). V gave up 2 bases and J gave up 6 bases, with 16 bases separating them. The CDR3 loop spans 15 amino acids. The CDR3 protein is CASSLHGGSTAEAFF. CDR3 DNA: TGTGCCAGCAGCTTACATGGCGGGTCAACAGCTGAAGCTTTCTTT.

For the CDR3, the DNA is TGTGCCAGCAGTGAACTCCGGAAGAGCGGACCTAGCACAGATACGCAGTATTTT. It codes for CASSELRKSGPSTDTQYF. The V and J genes are TRBV25-1 and TRBJ2-3, with a weak D call TRBD2 (5 bases). This CDR3 spans 18 amino acids. Germline V gene lookup returns CDR1 MGHDK and CDR2 SYGVNS. V dropped 2 bases and J dropped 0 bases, with 18 bases sitting between them. The whole variable domain, filled in from reference TRBV25-1 and TRBJ2-3, reads EADIYQTPRYLVIGTGKKITLECSQTMGHDKMYWYQQDPGMELHLIHYSYGVNSTEKGDLSSESTVSRIRTEHFPLTLESARPSHTSQYLCASSELRKSGPSTDTQYFGPGTRLTVL.

This clone has at least ten counts. J is TRBJ2-3 and V is TRBV4-1; TRBD2 matches at 7 bases. The CDR3 runs 16 residues. V lost 0 bases and J lost 0; bases outside the gene matches: 3. From germline, CDR1 is MGHRA and CDR2 YSYEKL. The CDR3 here is CASSQELADSTDTQYF. As DNA, the CDR3 is TGCGCCAGCAGCCAAGAGCTAGCGGATAGCACAGATACGCAGTATTTT.

This chain links TRBV30 with TRBJ1-2; 12 positions agree with TRBD1. Trimming took 3 bases from V and 7 from J; bases not matched to a gene: 3. Germline CDR1 GTSNPN, CDR2 SVGIG (reference sequence). The length of the CDR3 is 13 residues. The CDR3 spells CAWRGDRGLGYTF. The CDR3 DNA reads TGTGCCTGGAGGGGGGACAGGGGGCTTGGCTACACCTTC.

V gene TRBV15 combines with J gene TRBJ1-2; 7 bases match TRBD1. The junction had 11 bases not matched to a gene; V was cut back by 5 bases and J by 8 bases. CDR1 and CDR2 (germline): LNHNV, YYDKDF (reference sequence). The CDR3 loop spans 14 amino acids. The DNA of the CDR3 is TGTGCCACCAGCGGACGTACGACAGGGCGAGGCTACACCTTC. It is translated as CATSGRTTGRGYTF.

This clone was seen more than once but under ten times. The V and J genes are TRBV7-3 and TRBJ2-1, with 10 bases that match TRBD2. J lost 9 bases, V lost 5 bases, and 10 bases had no gene match. The germline gives CDR1 SGHTA, CDR2 FQGTGA. The CDR3 extends over 15 amino acids. The CDR3 spells CASSPLAGVMSEQFF. The CDR3 DNA is TGTGCCAGCAGCCCTCTAGCGGGAGTCATGAGTGAGCAGTTCTTC.